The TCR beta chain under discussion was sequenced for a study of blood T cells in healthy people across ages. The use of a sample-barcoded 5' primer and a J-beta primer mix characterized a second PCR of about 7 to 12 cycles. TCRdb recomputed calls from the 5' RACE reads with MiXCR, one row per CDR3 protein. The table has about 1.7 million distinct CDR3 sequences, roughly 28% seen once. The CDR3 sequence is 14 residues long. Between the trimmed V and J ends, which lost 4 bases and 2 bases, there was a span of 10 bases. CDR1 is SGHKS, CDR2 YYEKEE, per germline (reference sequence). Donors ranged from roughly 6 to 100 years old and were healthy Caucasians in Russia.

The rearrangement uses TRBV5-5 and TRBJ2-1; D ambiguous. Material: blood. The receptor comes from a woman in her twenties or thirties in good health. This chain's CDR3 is CASSDLIPYNEQFF. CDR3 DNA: TGTGCCAGCAGCGACCTTATCCCCTACAATGAGCAGTTCTTC.